This T cell receptor (beta chain) was profiled in a study of cytomegalovirus exposure and HLA in healthy donors. Whole-study findings and limits: Listed as cytomegalovirus-associated were 170 or so TCR beta chains.

This clone was detected a few times. Its antigen is not identified. Primers for the PCR totalled 60 Vbeta and 13 Jbeta. Profiling relied on immunoSEQ multiplex PCR, and the TCRdb table lists in-frame clones only, not all of them. The sample contains 150,000 or so clones, over 65% of which appear only once. The CDR3 runs to 14 residues. The germline V gene has CDR1 SEHNR and CDR2 FQNEAQ (reference sequence). V lost 3 bases and J lost 1, with 9 bases in between. The chain links TRBV7-9 to TRBJ1-1; D perhaps matches TRBD1 (6 bases). Sequenced input: PBMCs. This TCR was sampled from a woman between 40 and 55 years old in good health and CMV-seronegative. The CDR3, as DNA: TGTGCCAGCAGCTTTAGGACAGAGAACACTGAAGCTTTCTTT. Translation gives CASSFRTENTEAFF.